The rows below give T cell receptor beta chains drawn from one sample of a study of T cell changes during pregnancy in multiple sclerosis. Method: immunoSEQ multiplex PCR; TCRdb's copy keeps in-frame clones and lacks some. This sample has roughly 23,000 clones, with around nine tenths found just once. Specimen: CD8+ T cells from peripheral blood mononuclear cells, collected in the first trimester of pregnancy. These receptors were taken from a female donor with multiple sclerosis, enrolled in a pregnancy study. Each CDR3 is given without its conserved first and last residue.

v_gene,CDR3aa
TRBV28,ASSSDSYSYNEQF
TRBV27,ASSLNRLYEQY
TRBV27,ASSPTSGSFYEQY
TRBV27,ASSWLSQGPNYGYT
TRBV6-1,ASITRGFGETQY
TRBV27,ASKERVGGYT
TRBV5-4,ASSLGVNEQF
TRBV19,ASSPLQGRTGNTIY
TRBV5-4,ASSFGSTEQY
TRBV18,ASSLGQGAATQY
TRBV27,ASSFGWFEGNEQF
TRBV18,ASSPNQETQY
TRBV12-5,ASGRAGTDTQY
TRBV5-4,ASSLRRERPGTDTQY
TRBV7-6,ASSPTTGQGETQY
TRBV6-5,ASSPFEGVNQPQH
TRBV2,VAAGEETQY
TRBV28,ASSLPGLAGEVGELF
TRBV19,ASRSYRVNTEAF
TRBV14,ASRHRGEDEQY
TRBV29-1,SGRGLAGIYNEQF
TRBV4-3,ASSTTVSSYNEQF
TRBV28,ASSLDRLDTQY
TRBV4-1,ASSPRQGYEQY
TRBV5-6,ASSLGGNYEQY
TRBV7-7,ASSLAGGDEQF
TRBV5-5,ASSLWDRGYTEAF
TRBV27,ASSFRGVSGNYEQY
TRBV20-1,SASAETQY
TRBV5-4,ASSLFSSYNEQF
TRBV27,ASSPAEIQATEAF
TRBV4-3,ASSQDPGQSYEQY
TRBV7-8,ASSSMKAGRAGSYNEQF
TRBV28,ASSLRRELTDTQY
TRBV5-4,ASSLNYGQGLETQY
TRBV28,ASTGRAKNNEQF
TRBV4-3,ASSQDWLMTVWGETQY
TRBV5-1,ASSQWGGTEAF
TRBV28,ASSLNIRDRGPGANVLT
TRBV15,ATSRDSDYNEQF
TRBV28,ASSYRINEQF
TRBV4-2,ASSQVDEGAYEQY
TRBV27,ASSLVRAGGIYNEQF